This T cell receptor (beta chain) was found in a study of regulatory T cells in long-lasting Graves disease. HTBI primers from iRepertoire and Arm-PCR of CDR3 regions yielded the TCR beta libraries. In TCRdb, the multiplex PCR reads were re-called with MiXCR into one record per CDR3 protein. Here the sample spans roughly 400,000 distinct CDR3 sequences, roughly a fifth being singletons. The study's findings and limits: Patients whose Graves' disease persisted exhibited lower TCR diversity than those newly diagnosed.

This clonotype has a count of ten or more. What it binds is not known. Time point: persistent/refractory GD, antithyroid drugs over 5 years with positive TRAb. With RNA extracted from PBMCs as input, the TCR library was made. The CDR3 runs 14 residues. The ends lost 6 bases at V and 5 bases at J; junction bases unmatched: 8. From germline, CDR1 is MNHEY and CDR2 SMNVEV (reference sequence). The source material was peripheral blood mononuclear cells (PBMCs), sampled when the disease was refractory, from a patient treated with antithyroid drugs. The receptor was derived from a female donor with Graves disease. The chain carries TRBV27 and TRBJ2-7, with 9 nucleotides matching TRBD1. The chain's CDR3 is CASSRTDRGHEQYF. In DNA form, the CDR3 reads TGTGCCAGCAGCCGTACGGACAGGGGCCACGAGCAGTACTTC.